This T cell receptor (beta chain) was identified in a study of blood T cell repertoires in COVID-19. The method was immunoSEQ multiplex PCR; TCRdb's version includes in-frame clones alone and lacks a portion of them. The sample yields 200,000 or so clones, roughly 84% seen once. CDR1 and CDR2 (germline): LGHDT, YNNKEL (reference sequence). Trimming at V came to 4 bases and at J to 3 bases, leaving 3 bases not matched to a gene. This CDR3 is 13 amino acids long. This chain joins TRBV3-1 (or the pseudogene TRBV3-2) and TRBJ2-7; 7 nucleotides line up with TRBD1. Sequenced material: peripheral blood. The source of this sequence is a human donor in a cohort sampled during active COVID-19. DNA of the CDR3: TGTGCCAGCAGCCGAAGACAGGGCTACGAGCAGTACTTC. Translated: CASSRRQGYEQYF.